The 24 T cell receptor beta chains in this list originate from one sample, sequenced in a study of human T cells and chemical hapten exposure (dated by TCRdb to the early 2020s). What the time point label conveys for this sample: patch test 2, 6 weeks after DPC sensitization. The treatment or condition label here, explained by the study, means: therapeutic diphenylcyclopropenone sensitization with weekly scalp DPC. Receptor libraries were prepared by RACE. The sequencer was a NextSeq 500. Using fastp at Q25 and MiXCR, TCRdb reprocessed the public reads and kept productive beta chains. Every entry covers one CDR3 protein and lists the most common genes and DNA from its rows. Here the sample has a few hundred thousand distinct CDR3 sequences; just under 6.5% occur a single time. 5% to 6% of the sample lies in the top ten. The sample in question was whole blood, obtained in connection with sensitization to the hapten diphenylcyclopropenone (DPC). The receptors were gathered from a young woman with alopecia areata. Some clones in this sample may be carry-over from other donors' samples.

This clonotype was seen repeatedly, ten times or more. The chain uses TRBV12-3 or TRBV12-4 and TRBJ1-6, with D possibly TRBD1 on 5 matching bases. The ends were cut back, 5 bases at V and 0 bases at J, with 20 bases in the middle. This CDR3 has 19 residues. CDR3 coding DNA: TGTGCCAGCAGTGCCAGACAGTTTACCTCAAGCTCCTATAATTCACCCCTCCACTTT. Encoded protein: CASSARQFTSSSYNSPLHF.

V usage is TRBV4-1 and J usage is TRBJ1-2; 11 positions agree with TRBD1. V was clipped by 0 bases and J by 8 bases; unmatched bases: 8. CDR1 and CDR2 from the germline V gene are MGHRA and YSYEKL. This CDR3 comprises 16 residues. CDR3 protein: CASSQDTGQGARGYTF. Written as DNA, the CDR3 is TGCGCCAGCAGCCAAGATACAGGACAGGGGGCACGAGGCTACACCTTC.

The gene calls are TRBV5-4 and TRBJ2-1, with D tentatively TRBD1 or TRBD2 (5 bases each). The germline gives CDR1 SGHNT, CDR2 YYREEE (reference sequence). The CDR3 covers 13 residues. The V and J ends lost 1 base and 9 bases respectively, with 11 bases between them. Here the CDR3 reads CASSLYGAGEQFF. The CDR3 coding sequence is TGTGCCAGCAGCTTGTACGGGGCGGGTGAGCAGTTCTTC.

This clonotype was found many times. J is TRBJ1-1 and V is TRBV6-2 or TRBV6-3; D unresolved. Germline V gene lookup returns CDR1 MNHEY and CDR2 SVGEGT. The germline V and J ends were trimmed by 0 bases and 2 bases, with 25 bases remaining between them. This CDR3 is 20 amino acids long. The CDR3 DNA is TGTGCCAGCAGTTACTCCCCGGAGGGAGCCGTCGATAAAGGAAACACTGAAGCTTTCTTT. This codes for CASSYSPEGAVDKGNTEAFF.

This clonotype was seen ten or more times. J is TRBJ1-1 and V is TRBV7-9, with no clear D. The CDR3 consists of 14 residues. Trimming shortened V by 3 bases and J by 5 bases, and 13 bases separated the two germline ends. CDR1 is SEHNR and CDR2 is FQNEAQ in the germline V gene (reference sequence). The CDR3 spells CASSFPGRETEAFF. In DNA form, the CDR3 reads TGTGCCAGCAGCTTCCCAGGAAGGGAGACTGAAGCTTTCTTT.

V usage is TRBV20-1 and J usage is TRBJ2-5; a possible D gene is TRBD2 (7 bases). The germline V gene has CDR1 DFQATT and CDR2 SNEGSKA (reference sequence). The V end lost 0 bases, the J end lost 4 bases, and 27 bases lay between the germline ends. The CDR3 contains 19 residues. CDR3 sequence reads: CSARDRRGGAVLMSETQYF. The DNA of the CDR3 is TGCAGTGCTAGAGATCGTAGGGGGGGAGCGGTTCTAATGTCAGAGACCCAGTACTTC.

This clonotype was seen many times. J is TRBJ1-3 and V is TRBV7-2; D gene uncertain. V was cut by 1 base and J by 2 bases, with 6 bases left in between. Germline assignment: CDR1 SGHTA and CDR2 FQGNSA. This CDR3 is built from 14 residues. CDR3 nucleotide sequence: TGTGCCAGCAGCTTAGTTGGGGCTGGAAACACCATATATTTT. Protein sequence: CASSLVGAGNTIYF.

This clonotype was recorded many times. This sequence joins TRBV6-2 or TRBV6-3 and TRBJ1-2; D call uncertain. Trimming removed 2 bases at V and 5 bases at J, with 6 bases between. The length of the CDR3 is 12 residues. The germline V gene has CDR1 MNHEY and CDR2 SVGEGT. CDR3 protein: CASSYRDYGYTF. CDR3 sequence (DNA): TGTGCCAGCAGTTACAGGGATTATGGCTACACCTTC.

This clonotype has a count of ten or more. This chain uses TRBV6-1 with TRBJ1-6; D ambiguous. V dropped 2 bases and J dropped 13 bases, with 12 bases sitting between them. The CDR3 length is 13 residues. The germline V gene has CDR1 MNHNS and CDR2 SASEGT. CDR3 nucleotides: TGTGCCAGCAGTGAAACGGTCATACCTCCCCTCCACTTT. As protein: CASSETVIPPLHF.

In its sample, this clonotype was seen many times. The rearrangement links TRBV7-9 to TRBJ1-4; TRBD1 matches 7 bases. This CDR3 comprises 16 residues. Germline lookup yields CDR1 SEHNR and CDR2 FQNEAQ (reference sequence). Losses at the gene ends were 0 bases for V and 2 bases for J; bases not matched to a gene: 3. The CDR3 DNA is TGTGCCAGCAGCTTAGCGGTGACAGGGACTAATGAAAAACTGTTTTTT. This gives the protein CASSLAVTGTNEKLFF. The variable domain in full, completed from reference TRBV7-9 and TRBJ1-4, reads DTGVSQNPRHKITKRGQNVTFRCDPISEHNRLYWYRQTLGQGPEFLTYFQNEAQLEKSRLLSDRFSAERPKGSFSTLEIQRTEQGDSAMYLCASSLAVTGTNEKLFFGSGTQLSVL.

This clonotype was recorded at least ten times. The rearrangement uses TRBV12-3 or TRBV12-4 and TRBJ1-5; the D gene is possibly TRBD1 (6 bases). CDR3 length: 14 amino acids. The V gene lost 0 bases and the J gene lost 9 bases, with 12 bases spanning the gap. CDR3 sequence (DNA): TGTGCCAGCAGTTTAGCGGGGGCGGGGACGCCCCAGCATTTT. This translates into CASSLAGAGTPQHF.

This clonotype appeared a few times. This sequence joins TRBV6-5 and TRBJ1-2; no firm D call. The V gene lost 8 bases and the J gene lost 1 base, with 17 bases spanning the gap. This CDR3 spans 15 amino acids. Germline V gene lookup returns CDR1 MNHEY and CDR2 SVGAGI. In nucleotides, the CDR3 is TGTGCCAGCTGGGATGGCTTTACAGATAACTATGGCTACACCTTC. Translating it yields CASWDGFTDNYGYTF.

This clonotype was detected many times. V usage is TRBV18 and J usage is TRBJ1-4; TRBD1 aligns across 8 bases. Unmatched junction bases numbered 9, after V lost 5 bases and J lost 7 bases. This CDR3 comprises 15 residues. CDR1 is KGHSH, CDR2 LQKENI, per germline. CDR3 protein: CASSSRTGMGEKLFF. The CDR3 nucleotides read TGTGCCAGCTCATCCCGGACAGGGATGGGTGAAAAACTGTTTTTT.

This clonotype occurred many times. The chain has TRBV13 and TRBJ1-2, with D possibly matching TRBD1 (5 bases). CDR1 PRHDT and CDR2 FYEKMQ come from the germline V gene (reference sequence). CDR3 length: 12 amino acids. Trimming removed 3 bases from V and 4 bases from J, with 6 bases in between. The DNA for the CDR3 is TGTGCCAGCAGCTTTGGGGGCTATGGCTACACCTTC. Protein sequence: CASSFGGYGYTF.

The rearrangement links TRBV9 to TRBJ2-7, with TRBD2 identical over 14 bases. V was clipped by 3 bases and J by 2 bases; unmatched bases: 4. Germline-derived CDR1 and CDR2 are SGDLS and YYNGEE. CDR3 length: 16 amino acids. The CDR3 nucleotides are TGTGCCAGCAGCGCCGGGACTAGCGGGAGTCCCTACGAGCAGTACTTC. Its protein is CASSAGTSGSPYEQYF.

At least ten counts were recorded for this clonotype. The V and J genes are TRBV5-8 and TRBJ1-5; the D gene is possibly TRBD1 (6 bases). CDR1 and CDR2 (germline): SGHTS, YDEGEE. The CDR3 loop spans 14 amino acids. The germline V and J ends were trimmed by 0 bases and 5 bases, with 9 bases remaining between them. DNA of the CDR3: TGTGCCAGCAGCTTGGGGGGGGCTCATCAGCCCCAGCATTTT. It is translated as CASSLGGAHQPQHF.

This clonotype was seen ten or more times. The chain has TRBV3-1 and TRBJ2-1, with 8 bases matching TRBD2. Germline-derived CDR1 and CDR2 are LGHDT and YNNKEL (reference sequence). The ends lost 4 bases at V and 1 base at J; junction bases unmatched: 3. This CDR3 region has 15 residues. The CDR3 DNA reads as TGTGCCAGCAGCCCGGGGGGGCGGTCCTACAATGAGCAGTTCTTC. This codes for CASSPGGRSYNEQFF.

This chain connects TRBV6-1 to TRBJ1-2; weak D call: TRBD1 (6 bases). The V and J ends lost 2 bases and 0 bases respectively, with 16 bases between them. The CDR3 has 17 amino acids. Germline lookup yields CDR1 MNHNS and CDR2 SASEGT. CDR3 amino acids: CASSEWGARRANYGYTF. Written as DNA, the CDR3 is TGTGCCAGCAGTGAATGGGGGGCTCGCCGTGCTAACTATGGCTACACCTTC.

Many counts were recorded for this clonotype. The CDR3 sequence is CASTSGSKAYEQYF. The CDR3 DNA sequence: TGTGCCAGCACTTCAGGTTCGAAAGCCTACGAGCAGTACTTC. This chain uses TRBV13 with TRBJ2-7; D is unresolved. Deletions cut 7 bases from V and 2 bases from J, with 15 bases between. The CDR3 runs to 14 residues. The germline gives CDR1 PRHDT, CDR2 FYEKMQ (reference sequence).

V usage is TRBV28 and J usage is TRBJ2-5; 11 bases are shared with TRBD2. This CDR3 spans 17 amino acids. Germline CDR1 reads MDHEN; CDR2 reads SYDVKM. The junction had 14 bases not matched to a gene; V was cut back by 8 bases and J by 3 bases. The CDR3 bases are TGTGCCAGCTGTACTAGCGGGGGCCCAAGCACCGAAGAGACCCAGTACTTC. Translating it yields CASCTSGGPSTEETQYF. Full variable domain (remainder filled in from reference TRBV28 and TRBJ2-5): DVKVTQSSRYLVKRTGEKVFLECVQDMDHENMFWYRQDPGLGLRLIYFSYDVKMKEKGDIPEGYSVSREKKERFSLILESASTNQTSMYLCASCTSGGPSTEETQYFGPGTRLLVL.

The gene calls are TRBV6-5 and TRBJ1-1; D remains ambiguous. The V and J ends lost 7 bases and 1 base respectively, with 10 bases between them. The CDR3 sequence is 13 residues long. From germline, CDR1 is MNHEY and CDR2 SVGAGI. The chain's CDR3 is CASTRSGNTEAFF. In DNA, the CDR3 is TGTGCCAGCACCCGATCGGGGAACACTGAAGCTTTCTTT.

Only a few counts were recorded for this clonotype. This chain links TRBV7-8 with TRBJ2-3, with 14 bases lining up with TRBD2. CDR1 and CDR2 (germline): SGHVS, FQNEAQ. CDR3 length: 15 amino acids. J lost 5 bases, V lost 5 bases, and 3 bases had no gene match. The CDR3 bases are TGTGCCAGCAGCCCGGGACTAGCGGGGGAAGATACGCAGTATTTT. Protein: CASSPGLAGEDTQYF.

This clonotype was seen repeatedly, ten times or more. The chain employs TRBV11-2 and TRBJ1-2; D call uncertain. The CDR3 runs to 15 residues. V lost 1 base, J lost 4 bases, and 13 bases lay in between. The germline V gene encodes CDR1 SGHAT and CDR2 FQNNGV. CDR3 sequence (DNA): TGTGCCAGCAGCTTAGTAGGCTCCCGGGGCTATGGCTACACCTTC. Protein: CASSLVGSRGYGYTF.

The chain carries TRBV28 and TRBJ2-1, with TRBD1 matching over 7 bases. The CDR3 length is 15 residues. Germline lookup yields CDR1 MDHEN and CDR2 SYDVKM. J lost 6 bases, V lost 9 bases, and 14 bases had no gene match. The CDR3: CASFPSHRQGNEQFF. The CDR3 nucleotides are TGTGCCAGTTTCCCGAGCCACAGACAGGGCAATGAGCAGTTCTTC.